This TCR beta chain was retrieved from a study of OX40 agonist ivuxolimab in advanced cancers. Regarding the research as a whole: Ivuxolimab was an agonistic, fully human IgG2 monoclonal antibody directed against OX40 (CD134), a costimulatory receptor. Among the roughly 50 dose-escalation patients, about 20 had hepatocellular carcinoma, approximately 15 melanoma, 9 renal cell carcinoma and 9 head and neck cancer. A male proportion of around 81% and a mean age of 60 years, ranging from about 23 to 90, were recorded for the dose-escalation cohort. Prior anti-PD-1, anti-PD-L1 or anti-CTLA-4 therapy was permitted, and checkpoint inhibitors had been received by under 50% of dose-escalation patients. Partial responses occurred in three dose-escalation patients, of whom one had hepatocellular carcinoma and two had cutaneous melanoma. The point of sequencing TCRbeta in the periphery was to test whether ivuxolimab changed TCR sequence diversity and drove clonal T-cell expansion. The paper reports the monotherapy dose-escalation portion (N = 52 patients) of the phase I ivuxolimab trial. Intravenous ivuxolimab was administered to patients every 2 weeks at six dose levels: 0.01, 0.1, 0.3, 1.5, 3 and 10 mg/kg. Overall study outcomes, separate from this receptor: Antigen specificity was not determined for the clonally expanded peripheral T cells. Clonal expansion of both CD4+ and CD8+ blood T cells was observed from baseline to week 6 at doses 0.1 to 3.0 mg/kg. Low levels of normalized T-cell clonal expansion were also seen in some nonresponding patients. In partial responders in the 0.1-3.0 mg/kg groups, normalized peripheral clonal expansion was found to be among the lowest, especially among CD8+ T cells. After ivuxolimab, expanded clones were on average more numerous among CD8+ T cells than among CD4+ T cells.

The trial excluded patients who had a history of autoimmune disease or who were on systemic immunosuppression. Peripheral blood for TCR sequencing was drawn from every dose cohort at baseline, at cycle 4 day 1 and at cycle 7 day 1. The samples were taken from a phase I, first-in-human, multicenter, open-label dose-escalation trial of ivuxolimab. Adults with locally advanced or metastatic head and neck squamous cell, hepatocellular, melanoma or renal cell carcinoma were enrolled in the trial. CD4+ and CD8+ T cells were sorted separately from peripheral blood before TCR sequencing. This clone was picked up one time. This receptor's antigen is unknown. No qualities accompany the bases; no much larger clone lies one base away. For sequencing of the TCRbeta CDR3 region, genomic DNA was extracted from the sorted cells. The immunoSEQ Assay was used for sequencing of TCRbeta CDR3 regions. TCRdb carries this immuneACCESS record with in-frame sequences only. Its versions omit some clonotypes, under half of them owing to an unresolved V gene in the studies checked, with the rest unexplained. In all, the sample holds around 95,000 clones, and about 91% of those were seen once. The top ten clonotypes cover 0.5% to 0.65% of the sample.

The CDR3 numbers 13 residues from cysteine through phenylalanine. Only the CDR3 DNA is retained, 39 bases long and in frame from the first base. Germline trimming amounts to 4 bases on V and 10 bases on J, with 9 as the count of junction bases outside the gene matches. Based on the germline V gene, the CDR1 and CDR2 sequences are SGHDN and FVKESK. The sequence was obtained from an adult with an advanced solid tumor such as melanoma, head and neck, liver or kidney cancer. In this chain, TRBV14 is recombined with TRBJ1-2, with 7 bases in between that match TRBD1. The sample in question was CD4+ or CD8+ T cells sorted from blood, obtained in a trial of the OX40 agonist ivuxolimab. Here the CDR3 is given as CASSLPGQRVYTF. The DNA reads as follows: TGTGCCAGCAGCCTGCCGGGACAGCGGGTCTACACCTTC. When the CDR3 is completed using the reference TRBV14 and TRBJ1-2 genes on either side, the full variable domain is EAGVTQFPSHSVIEKGQTVTLRCDPISGHDNLYWYRRVMGKEIKFLLHFVKESKQDESGMPNNRFLAERTGGTYSTLKVQPAELEDSGVYFCASSLPGQRVYTFGSGTRLTVV.